This T cell receptor (beta chain) was identified in a study of T cells after yellow fever vaccination (dated by TCRdb to about 2019). Background for the entire study: The SMART-Seq v4 Ultra Low Input RNA kit was used to prepare libraries from fractions with low cell numbers. To follow T-cell clones before and after both primary and booster YFV17D yellow fever vaccination, bulk TCR alpha and beta repertoires underwent longitudinal sequencing. Two healthy male donors, one aged 18 to 30 and one aged 30 to 40 years, made up the cohort. Bulk PBMC replicates and cell subsets were isolated from blood drawn at multiple timepoints before and after both primary and secondary immunization. The paper's findings and limits, for the study overall: A small fraction of clonotypes showed up in both the CD4 and CD8 compartments, probably as a result of convergent recombination. Compared with the primary T-cell response, the secondary T-cell response was faster but weaker, reaching its peak on day 5 rather than on day 15. Most clones expanded after primary vaccination were re-detected after the booster (almost 98% of CD4 and around nine tenths of CD8), suggesting broad memory maintenance. FACS-sorted repertoires could contain abundant contaminating clonotypes from the bulk population, so computational filtering was required. Because the study included only two donors, the extent to which the findings can be generalized is limited.

From its cysteine to its phenylalanine, the CDR3 spans 15 amino acids. The DNA shown is the 45-base CDR3, in frame from base 1. At the junction V is shortened by 6 bases and J by 8 bases; bases outside the gene matches: 11. This clonotype was recorded at least ten times. What antigen it recognizes has not been identified. No much larger clone is present one base from it, and per-base qualities are unavailable. TCR cDNA was made using 5'RACE template switching, a step that added a universal primer site and unique molecular identifiers. cDNA synthesis was primed from both the TCR alpha and TCR beta constant segments. Libraries were amplified in two PCR steps, with sample barcodes and sequencing adapters added in the second step. Libraries were sequenced on Illumina HiSeq 2500 (2x100 bp) or NovaSeq (2x150 bp). In the source study's methods: MIGEC handled demultiplexing of reads and collapsing into UMI consensus sequences, while MiXCR performed V(D)J alignment. Vaccine-responding clonotypes were defined with edgeR using replicate PBMC samples, requiring FDR below 0.01 and a log2 fold change above 5 up to day 15. CD4 or CD8 identity was assigned to each bulk clonotype according to whether the clonotype was present at higher abundance in the sequenced CD4 repertoire or the sequenced CD8 repertoire. Clones were called with MiXCR by TCRdb after fastp trimmed the public reads at Q25, and only in-frame beta chains were retained. Rows merge per CDR3 protein into single entries with the most common DNA and genes. These V and J calls originate from TCRdb's pipeline instead of the authors' own analysis. The sample contains around 610,000 distinct CDR3 sequences, roughly 14% of them found a single time. The ten largest account for over 11% of the sample.

The sample's treatment or condition, from its label and the paper: live attenuated yellow fever vaccine strain. Two biological replicates of bulk PBMCs were collected at each blood-draw timepoint. A standard Ficoll-Paque protocol was used to isolate PBMCs from peripheral blood. TriZol was used to extract RNA from bulk PBMCs, from CD4 and CD8 fractions, and from dextramer-positive and dextramer-negative fractions. The sequences come from PBMCs, collected on the day of the yellow fever booster vaccination. The sequence derives from a man aged 25 to 45 who received the YFV17D yellow fever vaccine. Rearrangement joined TRBV12-3 or TRBV12-4 to TRBJ2-1; 9 nucleotides in the junction match TRBD2. DNA sequence: TGTGCCAGCAGCCCCCCCGGGACTAGCATTTATGAGCAGTTCTTC. Translated, it gives CASSPPGTSIYEQFF.